This is a list of T cell receptor beta chains from one sample in a study of blood T cell repertoires in COVID-19. Profiled with immunoSEQ multiplex PCR; TCRdb holds only in-frame clones, not every one. The repertoire holds about 310,000 clones, with roughly 87% as singletons. The sample comprised peripheral blood. These receptors were taken from a man in his forties or fifties with active or convalescent COVID-19. CDR3s include the opening cysteine and the closing phenylalanine or tryptophan. The order of the fields is J gene, V gene, D gene, CDR3 protein. D genes are given only for firm matches.

TRBJ1-6	TRBV19	TRBD1	CASRPGQSYNSPLHF
TRBJ1-4	TRBV3-1/TRBV3-2	NA	CASSPGWGPDEKLFF
TRBJ2-5	TRBV18	TRBD2	CASSPRGGARGETQYF
TRBJ1-1	TRBV2	NA	CASRGQQIQGTEAFF
TRBJ2-5	TRBV7-7	TRBD1	CASSVGTGVETQYF
TRBJ2-3	TRBV5-6	TRBD2	CASRSGLGGDTQYF
TRBJ2-7	TRBV6-5	TRBD2	CASSLDGTNYEQYF
TRBJ2-7	TRBV7-9	TRBD1	CASGRQGLWQYF
TRBJ2-7	TRBV7-2	NA	CASSLASGSHYEQYF
TRBJ1-1	TRBV6-2/TRBV6-3	TRBD1	CASSRFWDSKRATEAFF
TRBJ1-6	TRBV30	NA	CAWSGTSTYSPLHF
TRBJ1-1	TRBV6-5	NA	CASNSPGGNTEAFF
TRBJ1-5	TRBV6-4	TRBD1	CATRDRHSNQPQHF
TRBJ1-1	TRBV28	TRBD1	CASSFDRDTEAFF
TRBJ2-3	TRBV2	NA	CASAKTGTDTQYF
TRBJ1-5	TRBV18	NA	CASSDTGNQPQHF
TRBJ2-1	TRBV7-8	NA	CASSLGRRQRVSSYNEQFF
TRBJ2-7	TRBV5-1	NA	CASSILGGPYEQYF
TRBJ1-1	TRBV7-6	NA	CASSSQGPEAFF
TRBJ2-7	TRBV7-2	NA	CASSTDLRYEQYF
TRBJ1-4	TRBV4-2	TRBD1	CASSQPGTGEINEKLFF
TRBJ1-3	TRBV20-1	NA	CSASYQGGGNTIYF
TRBJ1-1	TRBV20-1	NA	CSATQGGGAFF
TRBJ1-2	TRBV20-1	NA	CRGVGGDDYTF
TRBJ2-7	TRBV7-8	NA	CASSTSRARAFEQYF
TRBJ2-5	TRBV28	TRBD2	CASSTFSGGRETQYF
TRBJ1-5	TRBV7-2	NA	CASSPRDLGGNQPQHF
TRBJ2-2	TRBV5-1	TRBD2	CATRLAGGDTGELFF
TRBJ2-7	TRBV18	TRBD1	CASSRDRGDEQYF
TRBJ2-1	TRBV18	NA	CASSFGTPYNEQFF
TRBJ1-5	TRBV19	NA	CASGTVGGNQPQHF
TRBJ1-4	TRBV5-1	TRBD1	CASSSGTGTTNEKLFF
TRBJ1-1	TRBV6-2/TRBV6-3	NA	CASSDYQGLAFF
TRBJ2-2	TRBV7-8	TRBD1	CASSLVTGDTGELFF
TRBJ1-1	TRBV5-4	TRBD1	CASSRNRDSTEAFF
TRBJ2-2	TRBV13	NA	CASSFRSGTGELFF
TRBJ1-1	TRBV12-3/TRBV12-4	NA	CASSLYLNTEAFF
TRBJ1-2	TRBV28	NA	CASSLQGRNYGYTF
TRBJ1-2	TRBV4-2	TRBD1	CASSQALGQGLYGYTF
TRBJ2-1	TRBV5-1	NA	CASSPGGSTNEQFF
TRBJ2-1	TRBV7-7	TRBD2	CASSLELAGAYNEQFF
TRBJ1-2	TRBV28	NA	CASSLDDSNYGYTF
TRBJ1-6	TRBV28	NA	CASSLSGWVGNSPLHF
TRBJ2-3	TRBV18	NA	CASSPAGAGTDTQYF
TRBJ1-2	TRBV19	NA	CASSIDPTYGYTF
TRBJ2-2	TRBV6-6	NA	CASTPFAGELFF
TRBJ1-3	TRBV30	NA	CAWSVAGAAGNTIYF